Judged by abundance, the clone carrying this TCR beta chain is medium-sized. Its specificity is not known. After constant-region reverse-primer amplification, full-length variable regions underwent semi-nested PCR with Nested Universal Primer A. From the 5' RACE reads, TCRdb called clonotypes with MiXCR, one entry per CDR3 protein. The data show 7,000 to 9,000 distinct CDR3 sequences, about 30% seen once. Findings of the study overall: The TCR gene usage of tumor memory CD4+ T cells clustered together with blood and lymph node memory CD4+ cells and with lymph node naive CD4+ cells.

The CDR3 contains 13 residues. V was trimmed by 3 bases and J by 5 bases, leaving 12 bases between them. Germline loops: CDR1 SGHRS, CDR2 YFSETQ. Naive CD4+ T cells were purified with Tregs depleted by CD25. Sequencing was carried out using naive CD4+ T cells sorted from a lymph node. Subset meaning: naive CD4+ T cells, CD4+CD45RA+CD25-. The J gene is TRBJ2-7, the V gene TRBV5-1, with D perhaps matching TRBD1 or TRBD2 (5 bases each). This clonotype was sampled from a female donor with breast cancer. CDR3 in DNA: TGCGCCAGCAGCTCGGGACCCCGACACGAGCAGTACTTC. Translated, it gives CASSSGPRHEQYF.